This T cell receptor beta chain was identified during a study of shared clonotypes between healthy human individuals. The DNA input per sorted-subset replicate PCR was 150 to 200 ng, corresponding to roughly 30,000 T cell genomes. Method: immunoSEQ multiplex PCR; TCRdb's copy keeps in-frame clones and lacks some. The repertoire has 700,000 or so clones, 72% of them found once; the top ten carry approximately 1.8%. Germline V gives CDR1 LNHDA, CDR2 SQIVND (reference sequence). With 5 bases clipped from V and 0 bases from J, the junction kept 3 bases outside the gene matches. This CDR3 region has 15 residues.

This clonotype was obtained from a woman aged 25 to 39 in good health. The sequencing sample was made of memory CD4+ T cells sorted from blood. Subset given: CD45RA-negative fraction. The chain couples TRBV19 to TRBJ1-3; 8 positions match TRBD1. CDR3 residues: CASSGTGGSGNTIYF. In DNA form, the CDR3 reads TGTGCCAGTAGTGGGACAGGAGGCTCTGGAAACACCATATATTTT.